The 16 T cell receptor beta chains presented below share a single source sample, sequenced in a study of blood T cell repertoires in COVID-19. Sequencing used immunoSEQ multiplex PCR; TCRdb keeps in-frame clones, though not all of them. Of 300,000 to 450,000 clones listed, more than 75% are singletons. Sequencing was done on a sample of PBMCs or T cells enriched from blood (not recorded which). These receptors were obtained from a woman aged 30 to 39 who had recovered from COVID-19.

This sequence joins TRBV7-8 and TRBJ2-7; tentatively, D is TRBD1 (6 bases). This CDR3 has 15 residues. CDR1 and CDR2 (germline): SGHVS, FQNEAQ. V was shortened by 1 base and J by 4 bases, with 14 bases between the two germline ends. The CDR3 bases are TGTGCCAGCAGCTTAGATTTGAGGACAGAATACGAGCAGTACTTC. It yields the protein CASSLDLRTEYEQYF.

This chain uses TRBV4-3 with TRBJ2-4, with 7 bases aligning to TRBD1. This CDR3 is built from 15 residues. The J segment lost 2 bases and the V segment lost 4 bases, leaving 5 bases of the junction unmatched. Germline lookup yields CDR1 LGHNA and CDR2 YSLEER. In nucleotides, the CDR3 is TGCGCCAGCAGCCGGAACAGGGGTACCAAAAACATTCAGTACTTC. Residues: CASSRNRGTKNIQYF.

This chain connects TRBV5-4 to TRBJ1-2; the D is unclear. This CDR3 spans 13 amino acids. CDR1 SGHNT and CDR2 YYREEE come from the germline V gene (reference sequence). The V end lost 5 bases, the J end lost 5 bases, and 13 bases lay between the germline ends. CDR3 sequence (DNA): TGTGCCAGCAGTCTACCCCCGGGATATGGCTACACCTTC. As protein: CASSLPPGYGYTF. The variable domain in full, with the rest retrieved from reference TRBV5-4 and TRBJ1-2, is ETGVTQSPTHLIKTRGQQVTLRCSSQSGHNTVSWYQQALGQGPQFIFQYYREEENGRGNFPPRFSGLQFPNYSSELNVNALELDDSALYLCASSLPPGYGYTFGSGTRLTVV.

This sequence joins TRBV10-3 and TRBJ2-2, with TRBD2 matching over 12 bases. The CDR3 loop spans 14 amino acids. Germline trimming cut 5 bases from V and 7 bases from J; bases unmatched to any gene: 2. Per germline, CDR1 ENHRY and CDR2 SYGVKD. The DNA of the CDR3 is TGTGCCATCAGTCGGACTAGCGGGGTCGGGGAGCTGTTTTTT. It translates to CAISRTSGVGELFF.

The chain uses TRBV7-9 and TRBJ2-3; 15 bases are a match to TRBD2. The CDR3 totals 15 residues. Germline V gene data show CDR1 as SEHNR and CDR2 as FQNEAQ (reference sequence). With 6 bases clipped from V and 7 bases from J, the junction kept 5 bases outside the gene matches. CDR3: CASSSGLAGGYTQYF. CDR3 DNA: TGTGCCAGCAGTTCGGGACTAGCGGGGGGATATACGCAGTATTTT.

The gene calls are TRBV7-2 and TRBJ2-2; D may be TRBD1 (8 bases). The CDR3 consists of 16 residues. CDR1 is SGHTA, CDR2 FQGNSA, per germline. V gave up 5 bases and J gave up 3 bases, with 16 bases separating them. The CDR3 coding sequence is TGTGCCAGCAGCACCTACAGGGGGAGGGACACCGGGGAGCTGTTTTTT. As protein: CASSTYRGRDTGELFF.

This chain connects TRBV3-1 (or the pseudogene TRBV3-2) to TRBJ2-1; perhaps TRBD1 as D (6 bases). This CDR3 has 15 amino acids. V shed 2 bases and J shed 4 bases, with 12 bases lying between them. Germline CDR1 is LGHDT and CDR2 is YNNKEL (reference sequence). This CDR3 reads CASSQSGQLYNEQFF. Written as DNA, the CDR3 is TGTGCCAGCAGCCAAAGCGGACAGCTTTACAATGAGCAGTTCTTC.

The chain employs TRBV5-1 and TRBJ2-1; the match to TRBD2 covers 10 bases. With V trimmed by 1 base and J by 5 bases, 3 bases remained unmatched. Germline V lookup: CDR1 SGHRS, CDR2 YFSETQ. The CDR3 loop spans 15 amino acids. The CDR3 reads CASSLISGGDNEQFF. In DNA, the CDR3 is TGCGCCAGCAGCTTGATCAGCGGGGGGGACAATGAGCAGTTCTTC. Full variable domain (rest looked up from reference TRBV5-1 and TRBJ2-1): KAGVTQTPRYLIKTRGQQVTLSCSPISGHRSVSWYQQTPGQGLQFLFEYFSETQRNKGNFPGRFSGRQFSNSRSEMNVSTLELGDSALYLCASSLISGGDNEQFFGPGTRLTVL.

V gene TRBV19 combines with J gene TRBJ2-3, with D possibly being TRBD1 (6 bases). Germline V gene lookup returns CDR1 LNHDA and CDR2 SQIVND (reference sequence). The CDR3 totals 14 residues. The V and J ends lost 6 bases and 3 bases respectively, with 13 bases between them. For the CDR3, the DNA is TGTGCCAGTAGACAGGGATTTGGGACAGATACGCAGTATTTT. It is translated as CASRQGFGTDTQYF.

CDR3 nucleotide sequence: TGTGCCAGCAGCCACGCGGGACAGGGTCATAATTCACCCCTCCACTTT. Protein product: CASSHAGQGHNSPLHF. The V call is TRBV3-1 (or the pseudogene TRBV3-2), the J call TRBJ1-6; TRBD1 agrees at 9 bases. The CDR3 extends over 16 amino acids. The V gene's germline CDR1 is LGHDT and CDR2 YNNKEL (reference sequence). J was trimmed by 5 bases and V by 3 bases; bases with no gene match: 5.

This chain connects TRBV28 to TRBJ1-5, with TRBD1 matching over 7 bases. This CDR3 has 16 residues. CDR1 is MDHEN, CDR2 SYDVKM, per germline. With 5 bases clipped from V and 5 bases from J, the junction kept 12 bases outside the gene matches. The CDR3 DNA sequence: TGTGCCAGCAGTCCCTCGAGGACAGGATCCCATCAGCCCCAGCATTTT. Translated: CASSPSRTGSHQPQHF.

The chain employs TRBV7-9 and TRBJ1-2; 8 bases are a match to TRBD1. V shed 1 base and J 3 bases; nucleotides not matched to a gene: 10. CDR1 is SEHNR and CDR2 is FQNEAQ in the germline V gene (reference sequence). CDR3 length: 17 amino acids. Written as DNA, the CDR3 is TGTGCCAGCAGCTTAGTGACAAACGGACAGGGCCACTATGGCTACACCTTC. It translates to CASSLVTNGQGHYGYTF. The variable domain in full, with the rest retrieved from reference TRBV7-9 and TRBJ1-2, is DTGVSQNPRHKITKRGQNVTFRCDPISEHNRLYWYRQTLGQGPEFLTYFQNEAQLEKSRLLSDRFSAERPKGSFSTLEIQRTEQGDSAMYLCASSLVTNGQGHYGYTFGSGTRLTVV.

The chain links TRBV5-1 to TRBJ2-7, with TRBD1 as a possible D gene (5 bases). The V and J ends lost 0 bases and 5 bases respectively, with 9 bases between them. Germline V gene data show CDR1 as SGHRS and CDR2 as YFSETQ. This CDR3 is 13 amino acids long. CDR3 loop: CASSLAGRDEQYF. DNA of the CDR3: TGCGCCAGCAGCTTGGCCGGCAGGGACGAGCAGTACTTC.

The DNA of the CDR3 is TGTGCCAGCACCCCAGACGGGGGAAACACCATATATTTT. It translates to CASTPDGGNTIYF. J is TRBJ1-3 and V is TRBV3-1 (or the pseudogene TRBV3-2); D gene uncertain. The V end was cut by 7 bases, the J end by 4 bases, with 11 bases between. The CDR3 loop spans 13 amino acids. CDR1 is LGHDT, CDR2 YNNKEL, per germline (reference sequence).

The chain links TRBV10-2 to TRBJ2-5; D may be TRBD2 (6 bases). The CDR3 is 16 amino acids. With 3 bases removed from V and 1 base from J, the gap between germline ends came to 15 bases. Germline-derived CDR1 and CDR2 are WSHSY and SAAADI. CDR3 DNA sequence: TGCGCCAGCAGTGATTGGGTAGCGGTGAGCCAAGAGACCCAGTACTTC. Residues: CASSDWVAVSQETQYF.

The chain is built from TRBV20-1 and TRBJ1-1, with D uncertain. Per germline, CDR1 DFQATT and CDR2 SNEGSKA (reference sequence). The CDR3 covers 13 residues. The ends were cut back, 3 bases at V and 1 base at J, with 9 bases in the middle. CDR3 region: CSASLQPNTEAFF. Here the CDR3 DNA reads TGCAGTGCTAGTTTACAGCCGAACACTGAAGCTTTCTTT.